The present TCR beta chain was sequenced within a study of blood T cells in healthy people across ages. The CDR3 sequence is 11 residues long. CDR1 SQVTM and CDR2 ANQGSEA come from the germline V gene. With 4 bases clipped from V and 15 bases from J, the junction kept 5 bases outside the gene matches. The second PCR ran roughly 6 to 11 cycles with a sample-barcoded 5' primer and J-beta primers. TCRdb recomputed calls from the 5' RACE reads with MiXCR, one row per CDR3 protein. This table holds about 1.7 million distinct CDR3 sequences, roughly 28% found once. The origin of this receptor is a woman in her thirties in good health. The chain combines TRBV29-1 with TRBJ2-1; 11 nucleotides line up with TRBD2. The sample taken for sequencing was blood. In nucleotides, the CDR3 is TGCAGCGTTGGCCTAGCGGGAGGATTGTTCTTC. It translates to CSVGLAGGLFF.